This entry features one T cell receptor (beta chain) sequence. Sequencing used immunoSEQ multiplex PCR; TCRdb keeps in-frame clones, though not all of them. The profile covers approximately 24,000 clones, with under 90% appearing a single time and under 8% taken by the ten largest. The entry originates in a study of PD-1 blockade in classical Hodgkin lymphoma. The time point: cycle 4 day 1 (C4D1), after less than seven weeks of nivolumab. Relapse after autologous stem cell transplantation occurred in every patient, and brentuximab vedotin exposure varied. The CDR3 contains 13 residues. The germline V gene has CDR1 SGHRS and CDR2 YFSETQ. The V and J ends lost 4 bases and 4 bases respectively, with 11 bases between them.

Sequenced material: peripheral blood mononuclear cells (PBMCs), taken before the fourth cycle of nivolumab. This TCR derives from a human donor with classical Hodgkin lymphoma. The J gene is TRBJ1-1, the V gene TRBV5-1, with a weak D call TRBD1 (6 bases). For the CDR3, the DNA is TGCGCCAGCAGCAACAGGGAAGGCACTGAAGCTTTCTTT. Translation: CASSNREGTEAFF.